The 28 T cell receptor beta chains given below trace back to one sample, sequenced in a study of shared clonotypes between healthy human individuals. The data were produced by immunoSEQ multiplex PCR, yet TCRdb's version contains in-frame clones alone and is incomplete. Of roughly 2.5 million clones listed, approximately 92% are singletons. The sequenced sample consisted of naive CD4+ T cells sorted from blood. Indicated subset: CD45RA+ positively selected. The receptor source for this set is a man aged 18-30 years in good health.

This chain links TRBV5-1 with TRBJ2-7; TRBD1 aligns across 7 bases. The CDR3 spans 15 residues. Germline lookup yields CDR1 SGHRS and CDR2 YFSETQ. V lost 7 bases and J lost 0; bases outside the gene matches: 10. For the CDR3, the DNA is TGCGCCAGCCGACTGACAGGGCTTAGCTCCTACGAGCAGTACTTC. This gives the protein CASRLTGLSSYEQYF.

The CDR3 coding sequence is TGTGCCAGCAGTCGTCGGACGAACACCGGGGAGCTGTTTTTT. Translation gives CASSRRTNTGELFF. The V call is TRBV2, the J call TRBJ2-2; D is ambiguous. V lost 5 bases and J lost 0, with 7 bases in between. The CDR3 runs to 14 residues. Germline V lookup: CDR1 SNHLY, CDR2 FYNNEI.

Here the CDR3 reads CASSLGGVVNEQFF. CDR3 nucleotides: TGCGCCAGCAGCTTGGGGGGAGTGGTTAATGAGCAGTTCTTC. The rearrangement joins TRBV5-1 to TRBJ2-1, with D possibly TRBD2 on 5 matching bases. Germline-derived CDR1 and CDR2 are SGHRS and YFSETQ. The V and J ends lost 0 bases and 7 bases respectively, with 11 bases between them. CDR3 length: 14 residues.

This sequence joins TRBV18 and TRBJ2-2, with 10 bases identical to TRBD2. J lost 3 bases, V lost 5 bases, and 3 bases had no gene match. CDR3 length: 15 residues. Per germline, CDR1 KGHSH and CDR2 LQKENI. The CDR3 region is CASSRGTSDTGELFF. The CDR3 region has the DNA TGTGCCAGCTCAAGGGGGACTAGCGACACCGGGGAGCTGTTTTTT.

This chain uses TRBV19 with TRBJ1-5, with D possibly TRBD1 on 6 matching bases. V lost 10 bases and J lost 1, with 11 bases in between. Germline V gene sequence: CDR1 LNHDA, CDR2 SQIVND (reference sequence). The CDR3 runs to 13 residues. Written as DNA, the CDR3 is TGTGCCATAGCGCAGGGGAGCAATCAGCCCCAGCATTTT. Translated, it gives CAIAQGSNQPQHF. Filled out from reference TRBV19 and TRBJ1-5, the complete variable domain reads DGGITQSPKYLFRKEGQNVTLSCEQNLNHDAMYWYRQDPGQGLRLIYYSQIVNDFQKGDIAEGYSVSREKKESFPLTVTSAQKNPTAFYLCAIAQGSNQPQHFGDGTRLSIL.

This chain uses TRBV28 with TRBJ1-2, with a weak D call TRBD1 (6 bases). Per germline, CDR1 MDHEN and CDR2 SYDVKM. This CDR3 is built from 15 residues. Deletions cut 6 bases from V and 3 bases from J, with 17 bases between. The CDR3 DNA reads TGTGCCAGCAGCCCGCCACACAGGGCGGACTATGGCTACACCTTC. Protein sequence: CASSPPHRADYGYTF.

This clone was seen only a few times. The same CDR3 arises from other DNA sequences in this sample as well. The chain links TRBV19 to TRBJ1-5, with D uncertain. The CDR3 runs to 12 residues. Germline CDR1 and CDR2: LNHDA and SQIVND (reference sequence). Trimming removed 6 bases from V and 0 bases from J, with 3 bases in between. CDR3 residues: CASRDSNQPQHF. The CDR3 DNA is TGTGCCAGTAGGGATAGCAATCAGCCCCAGCATTTT. The whole variable domain, remainder taken from reference TRBV19 and TRBJ1-5, is DGGITQSPKYLFRKEGQNVTLSCEQNLNHDAMYWYRQDPGQGLRLIYYSQIVNDFQKGDIAEGYSVSREKKESFPLTVTSAQKNPTAFYLCASRDSNQPQHFGDGTRLSIL.

This clone was counted a few times. At one boundary the junction diverges from the germline segment, which might be a read error. This chain connects TRBV2 to TRBJ1-1, with D possibly TRBD1 on 5 matching bases. This CDR3 contains 14 residues. Germline lookup yields CDR1 SNHLY and CDR2 FYNNEI. The CDR3, as DNA: TGTGCCCTAGGAACCTGGGCAGGGAACTCTGAAGCTTTCTTT. Encoded protein: CALGTWAGNSEAFF.

Written as DNA, the CDR3 is TGTGCCAGCGGGGCCGAGGGTAGAGGCGAGCAGTACTTC. Its protein is CASGAEGRGEQYF. V usage is TRBV28 and J usage is TRBJ2-7; possibly TRBD1 or TRBD2 for D (5 bases each). Germline CDR1 reads MDHEN; CDR2 reads SYDVKM. Trimming cost V 8 bases and J 6 bases, with 17 bases left between them. The CDR3 runs 13 residues.

This clone was found once. The chain uses TRBV11-2 and TRBJ2-5; TRBD2 matches 7 bases. The CDR3 spans 17 residues. V gave up 1 base and J gave up 4 bases; unmatched junction bases: 12. Germline V gives CDR1 SGHAT, CDR2 FQNNGV. Here the CDR3 DNA reads TGTGCCAGCAGCTTAGGGTACACTAGCGAAGGTCTAGAGACCCAGTACTTC. Protein sequence: CASSLGYTSEGLETQYF.

To note about this clone: This CDR3 is also generated by other DNA sequences in the sample. The rearrangement links TRBV15 to TRBJ2-1, with 12 bases aligning to TRBD2. CDR3 size: 16 residues. Germline V gene data show CDR1 as LNHNV and CDR2 as YYDKDF (reference sequence). V trimming: 0 bases; J trimming: 6 bases; junction bases outside the gene matches: 3. CDR3 sequence: CATSRDRLAGVNEQFF. CDR3 in DNA: TGTGCCACCAGCAGAGATCGACTAGCGGGAGTCAATGAGCAGTTCTTC.

This clone was seen only a few times. J is TRBJ1-5 and V is TRBV19; D perhaps matches TRBD1 (6 bases). The CDR3 is made up of 15 amino acids. CDR1 is LNHDA, CDR2 SQIVND, per germline (reference sequence). Trimming removed 9 bases at V and 2 bases at J, with 17 bases between. The CDR3 is CASTSGDLGNQPQHF. CDR3 nucleotide sequence: TGTGCCAGCACCTCAGGGGATTTGGGCAATCAGCCCCAGCATTTT.

This sequence joins TRBV5-8 and TRBJ2-5, with D possibly TRBD2 on 6 matching bases. The CDR3 loop spans 15 amino acids. Germline CDR1 SGHTS, CDR2 YDEGEE. Trimming left V 1 base short and J 4 bases short, with 14 bases between. The CDR3 sequence: CASSLLITSSETQYF. The CDR3 region has the DNA TGTGCCAGCAGCTTGTTAATCACTAGCTCAGAGACCCAGTACTTC.

In nucleotides, the CDR3 is TGTGCCTGGAGCTCGAGGGGGGGAGGGGAGACCCAGTACTTC. Translating gives CAWSSRGGGETQYF. V is TRBV30 and J is TRBJ2-5; TRBD2 might be the D (7 bases). Trimming left V 3 bases short and J 5 bases short, with 16 bases between. Germline loops: CDR1 GTSNPN, CDR2 SVGIG (reference sequence). This CDR3 spans 14 amino acids.

V is TRBV5-1 and J is TRBJ1-1; TRBD1 aligns across 8 bases. Germline assignment: CDR1 SGHRS and CDR2 YFSETQ. CDR3 length equals 14 residues. J was trimmed by 4 bases and V by 0 bases; bases with no gene match: 2. The chain's CDR3 is CASSLDRGTTEAFF. Here the CDR3 DNA reads TGCGCCAGCAGCTTGGACAGGGGGACCACTGAAGCTTTCTTT.

This chain connects TRBV30 to TRBJ2-5; TRBD2 matches at 8 bases. CDR3 length: 14 amino acids. Germline lookup yields CDR1 GTSNPN and CDR2 SVGIG (reference sequence). Losses at the gene ends were 2 bases for V and 4 bases for J; bases not matched to a gene: 6. The CDR3 region is CAWSKGLGGETQYF. The CDR3 DNA follows: TGTGCCTGGAGTAAGGGACTAGGAGGAGAGACCCAGTACTTC.

The chain uses TRBV5-4 and TRBJ1-1, with no clear D. CDR1 SGHNT and CDR2 YYREEE come from the germline V gene (reference sequence). The CDR3 covers 15 residues. V was trimmed by 0 bases and J by 0 bases, leaving 9 bases between them. The CDR3 sequence: CASSLGVSMNTEAFF. For the CDR3, the DNA is TGTGCCAGCAGCTTGGGAGTTTCCATGAACACTGAAGCTTTCTTT.

This clone was seen a single time. The gene calls are TRBV9 and TRBJ2-5; possibly TRBD2 for D (6 bases). The CDR3 is made up of 15 amino acids. Germline assignment: CDR1 SGDLS and CDR2 YYNGEE. The V end was cut by 0 bases, the J end by 3 bases, with 12 bases between. The CDR3 is CASSVGGASEETQYF. CDR3 nucleotides: TGTGCCAGCAGCGTAGGCGGGGCTAGCGAAGAGACCCAGTACTTC.

The chain links TRBV7-2 to TRBJ1-4; maybe TRBD1 (6 bases). CDR1 is SGHTA and CDR2 is FQGNSA in the germline V gene. Deletions cut 4 bases from V and 8 bases from J, with 11 bases between. CDR3 length: 13 amino acids. This CDR3 reads CASSSTGYEKLFF. Here the CDR3 DNA reads TGTGCCAGCAGCTCAACAGGGTACGAAAAACTGTTTTTT. Using reference TRBV7-2 and TRBJ1-4 for the parts outside the CDR3, the full variable domain is GAGVSQSPSNKVTEKGKDVELRCDPISGHTALYWYRQSLGQGLEFLIYFQGNSAPDKSGLPSDRFSAERTGGSVSTLTIQRTQQEDSAVYLCASSSTGYEKLFFGSGTQLSVL.

This chain uses TRBV2 with TRBJ2-3; D tentatively fits TRBD1 or TRBD2 (5 bases each). Per the germline V gene, CDR1 is SNHLY and CDR2 is FYNNEI. The CDR3 is 15 residues long. The V end was cut by 6 bases, the J end by 3 bases, with 16 bases between. The CDR3: CASSPSRGGTDTQYF. The CDR3 nucleotides read TGTGCCAGCAGCCCCTCCCGGGGCGGAACAGATACGCAGTATTTT.

This clone was recorded once. J is TRBJ1-1 and V is TRBV11-2; D uncertain. V lost 0 bases and J 10 bases, leaving 15 bases between the germline ends. This CDR3 has 14 amino acids. Looked up from germline, CDR1 is SGHAT and CDR2 is FQNNGV. CDR3 residues: CASSLDTGKRVAFF. CDR3 nucleotide sequence: TGTGCCAGCAGCTTAGATACGGGCAAAAGGGTAGCTTTCTTT.

The chain is built from TRBV7-4 and TRBJ1-2; D is uncertain. Germline values: CDR1 SGHVT, CDR2 SQSDAQ. Deletions cut 5 bases from V and 8 bases from J, with 21 bases between. The CDR3 extends over 15 amino acids. The DNA for the CDR3 is TGTGCCAGCAGCCTTCTTGTTCGGGCCTGGCTGGGCTACACCTTC. It translates to CASSLLVRAWLGYTF.

A few counts support this clone. This sequence joins TRBV20-1 and TRBJ1-4, with 7 bases matching TRBD1. Per germline, CDR1 DFQATT and CDR2 SNEGSKA (reference sequence). V trimming: 6 bases; J trimming: 8 bases; junction bases outside the gene matches: 3. This CDR3 has 11 amino acids. As DNA, the CDR3 is TGCAGTGCGGCGGGACAGGAAAAACTGTTTTTT. It is translated as CSAAGQEKLFF.

The table lists this clone with a few counts. The chain is built from TRBV12-5 and TRBJ1-4, with unresolved D. The V and J ends lost 9 bases and 4 bases respectively, with 9 bases between them. The CDR3 totals 12 residues. In germline, CDR1 is LGHNT, CDR2 FRNRAP. DNA of the CDR3: TGTGCTAGATGCCAGGATAATGAAAAACTGTTTTTT. The encoded protein is CARCQDNEKLFF.

The gene calls are TRBV5-4 and TRBJ2-5, with TRBD2 as a possible D gene (6 bases). V lost 4 bases to trimming and J lost 5 bases, with 21 bases between them. The germline V gene has CDR1 SGHNT and CDR2 YYREEE (reference sequence). The CDR3 is made up of 16 amino acids. Written as DNA, the CDR3 is TGTGCCAGCAGCCCCGGGGGTCAGAAAATCCGGGAGACCCAGTACTTC. Translation: CASSPGGQKIRETQYF.

The chain is built from TRBV12-5 and TRBJ1-1; 7 nucleotides agree with TRBD1. The V gene's germline CDR1 is LGHNT and CDR2 FRNRAP. V shed 5 bases, J shed 12 bases, and the junction held 9 bases outside the gene matches. The CDR3 sequence is 12 residues long. In nucleotides, the CDR3 is TGTGCTAGTGGTCCGTCGACAGGGAGAACTTTCTTT. Protein: CASGPSTGRTFF.

J is TRBJ2-1 and V is TRBV7-2; D could derive from TRBD1 or TRBD2 (5 bases each). V was clipped by 1 base and J by 7 bases, with 8 bases between them. CDR1 SGHTA and CDR2 FQGNSA come from the germline V gene. There are 13 residues in the CDR3. The CDR3 coding sequence is TGTGCCAGCAGCTTAGGGGGGATGAATGAGCAGTTCTTC. Translated, it gives CASSLGGMNEQFF. Full variable domain (missing parts from reference TRBV7-2 and TRBJ2-1): GAGVSQSPSNKVTEKGKDVELRCDPISGHTALYWYRQSLGQGLEFLIYFQGNSAPDKSGLPSDRFSAERTGGSVSTLTIQRTQQEDSAVYLCASSLGGMNEQFFGPGTRLTVL.

CDR3 in DNA: TGTGCCATCAGTGATGGGGGGGCCCCTAGCTATGGCTACACCTTC. Protein sequence: CAISDGGAPSYGYTF. V usage is TRBV10-3 and J usage is TRBJ1-2, with TRBD1 as a possible D gene (6 bases). V was pared by 3 bases and J by 4 bases, with 15 bases between. This CDR3 comprises 15 residues. Per the germline V gene, CDR1 is ENHRY and CDR2 is SYGVKD.